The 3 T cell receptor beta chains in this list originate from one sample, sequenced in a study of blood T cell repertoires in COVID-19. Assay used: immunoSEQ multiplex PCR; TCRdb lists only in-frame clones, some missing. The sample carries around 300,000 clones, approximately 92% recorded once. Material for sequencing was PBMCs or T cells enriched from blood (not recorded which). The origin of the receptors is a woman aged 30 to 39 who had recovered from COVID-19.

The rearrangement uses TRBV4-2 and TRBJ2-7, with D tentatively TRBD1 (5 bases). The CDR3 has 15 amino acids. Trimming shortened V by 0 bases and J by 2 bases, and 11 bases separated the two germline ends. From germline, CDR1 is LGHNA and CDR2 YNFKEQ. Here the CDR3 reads CASSQEVQGTYEQYF. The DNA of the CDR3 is TGTGCCAGCAGCCAAGAGGTCCAGGGAACCTACGAGCAGTACTTC.

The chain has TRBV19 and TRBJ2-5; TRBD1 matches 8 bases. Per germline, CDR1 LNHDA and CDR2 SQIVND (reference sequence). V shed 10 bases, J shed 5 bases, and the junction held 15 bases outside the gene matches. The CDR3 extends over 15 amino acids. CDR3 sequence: CATPIGQGDHETQYF. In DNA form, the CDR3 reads TGTGCCACCCCCATCGGACAGGGTGATCACGAGACCCAGTACTTC.

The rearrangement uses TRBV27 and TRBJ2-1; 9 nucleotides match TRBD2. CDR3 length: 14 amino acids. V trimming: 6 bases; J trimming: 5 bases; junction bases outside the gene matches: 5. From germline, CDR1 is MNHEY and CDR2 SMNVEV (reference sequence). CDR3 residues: CASRLAGQNNEQFF. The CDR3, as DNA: TGTGCCAGCAGACTAGCGGGTCAGAACAATGAGCAGTTCTTC.